This T cell receptor beta chain was sequenced in a study of radiation and T cells in renal cell carcinoma. TCRdb keeps only in-frame clones here, not all; method: immunoSEQ multiplex PCR. Among around 180,000 clones listed, around 89% were seen once. Regarding time point: blood 4 weeks post-SBRT, at nephrectomy. The sample's treatment: 15 Gy SBRT to primary tumor, nephrectomy 4 weeks later. Nephrectomy followed 15 Gy stereotactic body radiation by 4 weeks. Serial blood draws occurred at baseline and 2 and 4 weeks post-SBRT. Germline CDR1 and CDR2: SGHTA and FQGNSA. The CDR3 is 14 residues long. V dropped 5 bases and J dropped 4 bases, with 12 bases sitting between them.

This TCR came from a woman aged 45-65 years with renal cell carcinoma. V and J are TRBV7-2 and TRBJ1-5; D is perhaps TRBD1 (6 bases). The sequencing used blood, collected from a patient whose treatment included radiotherapy and nephrectomy. CDR3 residues: CASSQARGNQPQHF. Written as DNA, the CDR3 is TGTGCCAGCAGCCAAGCCAGGGGAAATCAGCCCCAGCATTTT.